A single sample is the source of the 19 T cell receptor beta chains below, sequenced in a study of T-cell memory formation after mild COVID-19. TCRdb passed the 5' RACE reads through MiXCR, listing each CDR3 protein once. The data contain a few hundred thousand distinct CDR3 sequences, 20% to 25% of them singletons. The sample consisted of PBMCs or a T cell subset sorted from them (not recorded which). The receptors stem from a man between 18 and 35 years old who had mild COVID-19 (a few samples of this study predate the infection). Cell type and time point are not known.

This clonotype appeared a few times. The CDR3 DNA is TGCGCCAGCAGCCAAAAGTGGCGAGATACGCAGTATTTT. It specifies CASSQKWRDTQYF. The chain combines TRBV4-3 with TRBJ2-3; D not certain. The germline CDR1 and CDR2 sequences are LGHNA and YSLEER. This CDR3 region has 13 residues. V lost 2 bases and J lost 5, with 8 bases in between.

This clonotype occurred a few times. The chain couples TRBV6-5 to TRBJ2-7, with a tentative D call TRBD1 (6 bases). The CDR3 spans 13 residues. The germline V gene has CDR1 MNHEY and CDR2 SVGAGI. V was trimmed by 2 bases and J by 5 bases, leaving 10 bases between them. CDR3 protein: CASSYNREHEQYF. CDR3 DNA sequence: TGTGCCAGCAGTTACAACAGGGAACACGAGCAGTACTTC.

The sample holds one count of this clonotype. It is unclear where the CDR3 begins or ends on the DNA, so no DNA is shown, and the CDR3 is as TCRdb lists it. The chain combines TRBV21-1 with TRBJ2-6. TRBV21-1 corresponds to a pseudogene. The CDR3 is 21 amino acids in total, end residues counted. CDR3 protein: CASSKAHNRRAWGSGANVLTF.

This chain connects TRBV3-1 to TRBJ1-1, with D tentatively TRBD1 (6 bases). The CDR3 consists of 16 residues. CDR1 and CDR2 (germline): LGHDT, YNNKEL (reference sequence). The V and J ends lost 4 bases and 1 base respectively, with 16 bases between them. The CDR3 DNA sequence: TGTGCCAGCAGCCTCCAGGGGCAGGATGGGAACACTGAAGCTTTCTTT. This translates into CASSLQGQDGNTEAFF.

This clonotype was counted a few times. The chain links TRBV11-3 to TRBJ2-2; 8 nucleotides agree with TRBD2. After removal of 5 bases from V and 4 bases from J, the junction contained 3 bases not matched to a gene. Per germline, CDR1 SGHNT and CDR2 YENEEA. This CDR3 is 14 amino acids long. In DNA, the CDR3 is TGTGCCAGCAGCCCGGGGGGGATCACCGGGGAGCTGTTTTTT. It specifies CASSPGGITGELFF.

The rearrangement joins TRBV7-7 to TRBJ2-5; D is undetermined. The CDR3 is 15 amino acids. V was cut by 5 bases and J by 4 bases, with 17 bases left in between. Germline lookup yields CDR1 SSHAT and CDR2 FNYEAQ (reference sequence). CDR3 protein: CASSRYFEGRETQYF. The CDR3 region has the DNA TGTGCCAGCAGCCGATATTTTGAAGGGCGAGAGACCCAGTACTTC.

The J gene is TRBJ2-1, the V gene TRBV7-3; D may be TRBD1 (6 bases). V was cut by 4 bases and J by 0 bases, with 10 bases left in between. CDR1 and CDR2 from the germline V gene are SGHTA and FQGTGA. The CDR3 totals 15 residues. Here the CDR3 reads CASSSGVHSYNEQFF. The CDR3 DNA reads TGTGCCAGCAGCTCAGGGGTCCACTCCTACAATGAGCAGTTCTTC.

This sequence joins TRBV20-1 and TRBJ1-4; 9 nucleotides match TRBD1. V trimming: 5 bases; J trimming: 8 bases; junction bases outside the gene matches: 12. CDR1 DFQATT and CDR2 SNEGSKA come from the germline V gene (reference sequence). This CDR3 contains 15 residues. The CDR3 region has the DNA TGCAGTGCTTACGCTCCGGGACAGGGCGGCGAAAAACTGTTTTTT. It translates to CSAYAPGQGGEKLFF.

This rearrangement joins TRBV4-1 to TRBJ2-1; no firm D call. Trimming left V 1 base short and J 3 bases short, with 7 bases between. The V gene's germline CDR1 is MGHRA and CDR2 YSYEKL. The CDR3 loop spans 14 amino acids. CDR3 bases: TGCGCCAGCAGCCAAGGGGCGGACTACAATGAGCAGTTCTTC. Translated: CASSQGADYNEQFF.

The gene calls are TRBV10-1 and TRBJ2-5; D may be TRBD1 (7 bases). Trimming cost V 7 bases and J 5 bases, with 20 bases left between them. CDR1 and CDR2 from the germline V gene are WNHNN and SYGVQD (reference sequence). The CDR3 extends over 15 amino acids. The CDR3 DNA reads TGCGCCAGCATGGAGGGGGCTGAGCGGATGGAGACCCAGTACTTC. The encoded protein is CASMEGAERMETQYF.

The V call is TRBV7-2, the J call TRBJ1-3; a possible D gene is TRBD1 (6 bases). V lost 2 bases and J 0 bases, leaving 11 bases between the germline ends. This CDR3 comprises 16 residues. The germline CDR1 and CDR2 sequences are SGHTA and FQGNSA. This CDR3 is CASSLFTGPSGNTIYF. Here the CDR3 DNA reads TGTGCCAGCAGCTTATTCACAGGGCCCTCTGGAAACACCATATATTTT.

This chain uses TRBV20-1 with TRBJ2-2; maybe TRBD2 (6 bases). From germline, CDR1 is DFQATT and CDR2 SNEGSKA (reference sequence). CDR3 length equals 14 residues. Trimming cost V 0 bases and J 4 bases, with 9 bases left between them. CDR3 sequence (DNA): TGCAGTGCTAGAGAGGCGGGGTTCACCGGGGAGCTGTTTTTT. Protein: CSAREAGFTGELFF.

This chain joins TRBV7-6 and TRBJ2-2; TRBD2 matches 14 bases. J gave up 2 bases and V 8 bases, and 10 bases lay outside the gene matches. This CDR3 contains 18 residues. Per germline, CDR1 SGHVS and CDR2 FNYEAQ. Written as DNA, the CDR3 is TGTGCCAGCGGGAGGACTAGCGGGGGGCCCTTAAACACCGGGGAGCTGTTTTTT. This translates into CASGRTSGGPLNTGELFF.

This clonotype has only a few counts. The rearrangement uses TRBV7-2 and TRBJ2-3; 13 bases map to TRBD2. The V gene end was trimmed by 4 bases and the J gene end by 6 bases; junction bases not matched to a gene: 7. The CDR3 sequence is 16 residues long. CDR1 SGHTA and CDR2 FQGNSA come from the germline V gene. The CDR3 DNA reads TGTGCCAGCAGCTCCCGGACTAGCGGGGGCGCCGATACGCAGTATTTT. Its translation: CASSSRTSGGADTQYF. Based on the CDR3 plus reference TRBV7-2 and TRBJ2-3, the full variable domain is GAGVSQSPSNKVTEKGKDVELRCDPISGHTALYWYRQSLGQGLEFLIYFQGNSAPDKSGLPSDRFSAERTGGSVSTLTIQRTQQEDSAVYLCASSSRTSGGADTQYFGPGTRLTVL.

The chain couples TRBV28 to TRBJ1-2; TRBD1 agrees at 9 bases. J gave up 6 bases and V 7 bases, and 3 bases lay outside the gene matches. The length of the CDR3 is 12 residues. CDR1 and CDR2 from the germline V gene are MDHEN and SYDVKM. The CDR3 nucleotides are TGTGCCAGCAAGGGGACAGGGAATGGCTACACCTTC. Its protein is CASKGTGNGYTF.

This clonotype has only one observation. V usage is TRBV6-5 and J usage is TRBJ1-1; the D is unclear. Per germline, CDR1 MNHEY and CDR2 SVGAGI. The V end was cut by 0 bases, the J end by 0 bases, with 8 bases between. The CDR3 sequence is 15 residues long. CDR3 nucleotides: TGTGCCAGCAGTTACTCTCGGGATCTGAACACTGAAGCTTTCTTT. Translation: CASSYSRDLNTEAFF.

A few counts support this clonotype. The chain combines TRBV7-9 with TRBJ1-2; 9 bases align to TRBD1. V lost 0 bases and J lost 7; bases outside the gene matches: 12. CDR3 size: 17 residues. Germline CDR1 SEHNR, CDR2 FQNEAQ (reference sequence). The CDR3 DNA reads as TGTGCCAGCAGCTTAGCGCTGCCCCGGGACAGGGCATTTGGCTACACCTTC. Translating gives CASSLALPRDRAFGYTF.

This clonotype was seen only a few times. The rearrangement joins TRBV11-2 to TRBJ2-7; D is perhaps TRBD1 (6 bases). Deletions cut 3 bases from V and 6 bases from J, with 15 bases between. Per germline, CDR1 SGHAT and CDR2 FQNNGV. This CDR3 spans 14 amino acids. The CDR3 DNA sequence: TGTGCCAGCAGCTTGCTGACAGGAGGCAGCGAGCAGTACGTC. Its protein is CASSLLTGGSEQYV.

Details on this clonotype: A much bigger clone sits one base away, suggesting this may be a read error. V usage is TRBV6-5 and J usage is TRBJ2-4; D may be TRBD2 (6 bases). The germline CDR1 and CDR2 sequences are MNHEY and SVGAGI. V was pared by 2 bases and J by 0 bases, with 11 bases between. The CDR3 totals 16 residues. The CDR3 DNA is TGTGCCAGCAGTTACCAGGCGGGGATAGCCAAAAACATTCAGTACTTC. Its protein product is CASSYQAGIAKNIQYF.